This passage covers 23 T cell receptor beta chains from one sample sequenced in a study of control samples from healthy donors and cancer patients (TCRdb year 2020). The library relied on the immunoSEQ multiplex PCR assay. TCRdb carries this immuneACCESS record with in-frame sequences only. Its versions omit some clonotypes, under half of them owing to an unresolved V gene in the studies checked, with the rest unexplained. Present in this sample are about 160,000 clones, roughly 94% of which were seen just once. About 15% of the sample comes from the top ten. Sequencing was carried out using PBMCs. Receptors originate from a man aged 60-69 years with colorectal cancer.

The chain combines TRBV2 with TRBJ1-3; D remains ambiguous. With 9 bases removed from V and 0 bases from J, the gap between germline ends came to 9 bases. CDR1 SNHLY and CDR2 FYNNEI come from the germline V gene. The CDR3 spans 13 residues. This CDR3 is CARPDHSGNTIYF. The CDR3 bases are TGTGCCAGGCCGGATCACTCTGGAAACACCATATATTTT. Drawing the rest from reference TRBV2 and TRBJ1-3, the complete variable domain is EPEVTQTPSHQVTQMGQEVILRCVPISNHLYFYWYRQILGQKVEFLVSFYNNEISEKSEIFDDQFSVERPDGSNFTLKIRSTKLEDSAMYFCARPDHSGNTIYFGEGSWLTVV.

The chain couples TRBV10-3 to TRBJ2-7, with 9 bases matching TRBD2. Losses at the gene ends were 0 bases for V and 3 bases for J; bases not matched to a gene: 6. From germline, CDR1 is ENHRY and CDR2 SYGVKD. The CDR3 consists of 16 residues. CDR3 residues: CAISESGAGGRYEQYF. The CDR3 bases are TGTGCCATCAGTGAGTCTGGCGCGGGGGGGCGCTACGAGCAGTACTTC.

This chain joins TRBV6-5 and TRBJ1-1; D gene unclear. CDR1 and CDR2 from the germline V gene are MNHEY and SVGAGI. The CDR3 runs to 12 residues. V gave up 6 bases and J gave up 4 bases, with 9 bases separating them. Written as DNA, the CDR3 is TGTGCCAGCAGGGTAACGGGCACTGAAGCTTTCTTT. Its protein is CASRVTGTEAFF.

V and J are TRBV5-4 and TRBJ2-2; TRBD2 agrees at 9 bases. The CDR3 sequence is 15 residues long. V lost 2 bases to trimming and J lost 1 base; unmatched junction nucleotides: 0. Germline CDR1 is SGHNT and CDR2 is YYREEE (reference sequence). For the CDR3, the DNA is TGTGCCAGCAGCTTAGCGGGGGGGAACACCGGGGAGCTGTTTTTT. Amino acids: CASSLAGGNTGELFF. Complete variable domain (other parts from reference TRBV5-4 and TRBJ2-2): ETGVTQSPTHLIKTRGQQVTLRCSSQSGHNTVSWYQQALGQGPQFIFQYYREEENGRGNFPPRFSGLQFPNYSSELNVNALELDDSALYLCASSLAGGNTGELFFGEGSRLTVL.

V and J are TRBV2 and TRBJ2-1; TRBD1 or TRBD2 may be the D gene (5 bases each). Per the germline V gene, CDR1 is SNHLY and CDR2 is FYNNEI. Trimming removed 0 bases at V and 5 bases at J, with 8 bases between. CDR3 size: 14 residues. The DNA for the CDR3 is TGTGCCAGCAGTGAAGCAAGGGGAGACAATGAGCAGTTCTTC. Its protein is CASSEARGDNEQFF. The full variable domain, completed using reference TRBV2 and TRBJ2-1, is EPEVTQTPSHQVTQMGQEVILRCVPISNHLYFYWYRQILGQKVEFLVSFYNNEISEKSEIFDDQFSVERPDGSNFTLKIRSTKLEDSAMYFCASSEARGDNEQFFGPGTRLTVL.

The rearrangement uses TRBV7-2 and TRBJ2-4; no clear D gene. CDR3 length: 15 residues. V was shortened by 2 bases and J by 9 bases, with 17 bases between the two germline ends. Germline assignment: CDR1 SGHTA and CDR2 FQGNSA. The CDR3 nucleotides read TGTGCCAGCAGCTTACCCCCCGCAGGTTGGGGCATTCAGTACTTC. Translation gives CASSLPPAGWGIQYF.

CDR3 sequence: CASRWGTETQYF. The CDR3, as DNA: TGTGCCAGCAGGTGGGGGACCGAGACCCAGTACTTC. J is TRBJ2-5 and V is TRBV12-3 or TRBV12-4; TRBD1 or TRBD2 may be the D gene (5 bases each). V lost 6 bases to trimming and J lost 5 bases, with 10 bases between them. The CDR3 has 12 residues.

The chain couples TRBV6-1 to TRBJ2-5; D gene ambiguous. V was cut by 2 bases and J by 1 base, with 11 bases left in between. CDR3 length equals 15 residues. CDR1 is MNHNS, CDR2 SASEGT, per germline. The CDR3 loop is CASSEPRVGQETQYF. The CDR3 coding sequence is TGTGCCAGCAGTGAACCCCGCGTGGGCCAAGAGACCCAGTACTTC.

The rearrangement uses TRBV10-2 and TRBJ2-3, with 7 bases aligning to TRBD2. With V trimmed by 8 bases and J by 5 bases, 22 bases remained unmatched. The length of the CDR3 is 18 residues. Germline V gene data show CDR1 as WSHSY and CDR2 as SAAADI. CDR3 DNA sequence: TGCGCCAGCGGACCTCCCGGGGCGGGCGGGGGTACAATAGATACGCAGTATTTT. It translates to CASGPPGAGGGTIDTQYF.

This chain links TRBV5-4 with TRBJ1-2; TRBD1 might be the D (5 bases). V was pared by 3 bases and J by 7 bases, with 22 bases between. CDR1 and CDR2 from the germline V gene are SGHNT and YYREEE (reference sequence). The CDR3 totals 16 residues. The CDR3 DNA reads TGTGCCAGCAGCTCCCAAGACGGGGCAAGATTAGGTGGCTACACCTTC. As protein: CASSSQDGARLGGYTF. The whole variable domain, filled in from reference TRBV5-4 and TRBJ1-2, reads ETGVTQSPTHLIKTRGQQVTLRCSSQSGHNTVSWYQQALGQGPQFIFQYYREEENGRGNFPPRFSGLQFPNYSSELNVNALELDDSALYLCASSSQDGARLGGYTFGSGTRLTVV.

This chain links TRBV5-8 with TRBJ1-4; D not resolved. With 0 bases removed from V and 5 bases from J, the gap between germline ends came to 11 bases. The CDR3 consists of 15 residues. The V gene's germline CDR1 is SGHTS and CDR2 YDEGEE. The chain's CDR3 is CASSLGAWRNEKLFF. As DNA, the CDR3 is TGTGCCAGCAGCTTGGGCGCCTGGCGAAATGAAAAACTGTTTTTT. The variable domain in full, with the rest retrieved from reference TRBV5-8 and TRBJ1-4, is EAGVTQSPTHLIKTRGQQATLRCSPISGHTSVYWYQQALGLGLQFLLWYDEGEERNRGNFPPRFSGRQFPNYSSELNVNALELEDSALYLCASSLGAWRNEKLFFGSGTQLSVL.

This chain uses TRBV18 with TRBJ2-3; no clear D. V was pared by 3 bases and J by 1 base, with 8 bases between. CDR1 is KGHSH and CDR2 is LQKENI in the germline V gene. The CDR3 sequence is 14 residues long. In nucleotides, the CDR3 is TGTGCCAGCTCACCGGTGGGCGGCACAGATACGCAGTATTTT. Its protein is CASSPVGGTDTQYF.

This chain connects TRBV29-1 to TRBJ1-5; 10 bases map to TRBD1. The CDR3 length is 14 residues. The ends lost 5 bases at V and 7 bases at J; junction bases unmatched: 8. Germline-derived CDR1 and CDR2 are SQVTM and ANQGSEA. CDR3 sequence: CSVTGTGDGQPQHF. In DNA, the CDR3 is TGCAGCGTTACCGGGACAGGGGATGGGCAGCCCCAGCATTTT.

J is TRBJ1-2 and V is TRBV9, with D perhaps matching TRBD1 (6 bases). The V end lost 0 bases, the J end lost 4 bases, and 13 bases lay between the germline ends. Germline V CDR1 and CDR2: SGDLS, YYNGEE. The CDR3 is made up of 15 amino acids. The chain's CDR3 is CASSVEAGALYGYTF. CDR3 DNA: TGTGCCAGCAGCGTAGAGGCAGGGGCCCTCTATGGCTACACCTTC. Using reference TRBV9 and TRBJ1-2 for the parts outside the CDR3, the full variable domain is DSGVTQTPKHLITATGQRVTLRCSPRSGDLSVYWYQQSLDQGLQFLIQYYNGEERAKGNILERFSAQQFPDLHSELNLSSLELGDSALYFCASSVEAGALYGYTFGSGTRLTVV.

The CDR3 loop reads CASSYQQTGRGELFF. CDR3 DNA sequence: TGTGCCAGCAGTTACCAACAGACGGGACGGGGGGAGCTGTTTTTT. The chain joins TRBV6-2 or TRBV6-3 to TRBJ2-2; D possibly matches TRBD1 or TRBD2 (5 bases each). This CDR3 has 15 residues. Germline CDR1 is MNHEY and CDR2 is SVGEGT. Trimming took off 2 bases at V and 8 bases at J, with 15 bases between the two ends.

The rearrangement links TRBV11-2 to TRBJ1-6; D call uncertain. From germline, CDR1 is SGHAT and CDR2 FQNNGV. Trimming pared 5 bases from V and 10 bases from J, leaving 15 bases between. This CDR3 has 14 amino acids. In nucleotides, the CDR3 is TGTGCCAGCAGCCCCCGGGCGCGAGGATCACCCCTCCACTTT. It codes for CASSPRARGSPLHF. The full variable domain, its missing parts supplied by reference TRBV11-2 and TRBJ1-6, is EAGVAQSPRYKIIEKRQSVAFWCNPISGHATLYWYQQILGQGPKLLIQFQNNGVVDDSQLPKDRFSAERLKGVDSTLKIQPAKLEDSAVYLCASSPRARGSPLHFGNGTRLTVT.

V gene TRBV19 combines with J gene TRBJ2-3; 9 nucleotides line up with TRBD1. Germline CDR1 reads LNHDA; CDR2 reads SQIVND (reference sequence). The CDR3 runs to 14 residues. Trimming cost V 9 bases and J 1 base; bases outside gene matches: 5. The CDR3 DNA follows: TGTGCCAGCTCCGGGACAGGGCGCACAGATACGCAGTATTTT. Residues: CASSGTGRTDTQYF.

J is TRBJ1-5 and V is TRBV12-3 or TRBV12-4, with D unclear. This CDR3 contains 13 residues. V was clipped by 1 base and J by 5 bases, with 6 bases between them. The CDR3 sequence is CASSLERYQPQHF. The CDR3 DNA reads TGTGCCAGCAGTTTAGAGCGTTATCAGCCCCAGCATTTT.

The chain is built from TRBV30 and TRBJ2-1; D could derive from TRBD1 or TRBD2 (5 bases each). The CDR3 length is 14 residues. Germline-derived CDR1 and CDR2 are GTSNPN and SVGIG (reference sequence). Trimming pared 4 bases from V and 6 bases from J, leaving 16 bases between. CDR3 coding DNA: TGTGCCTGGACCCGGGTAGAGGGGCTCAATGAGCAGTTCTTC. Its protein product is CAWTRVEGLNEQFF.

This sequence joins TRBV10-3 and TRBJ1-6; D perhaps matches TRBD1 (6 bases). CDR3 length: 15 amino acids. Trimming cost V 2 bases and J 8 bases, with 13 bases left between them. The germline gives CDR1 ENHRY, CDR2 SYGVKD. CDR3 in amino acids: CAISEAQGRDSPLHF. The CDR3 DNA reads TGTGCCATCAGTGAGGCCCAGGGGCGGGATTCACCCCTCCACTTT.

V usage is TRBV28 and J usage is TRBJ2-5; TRBD2 aligns across 16 bases. The CDR3 has 16 amino acids. The ends lost 5 bases at V and 3 bases at J; junction bases unmatched: 3. CDR1 is MDHEN, CDR2 SYDVKM, per germline. In DNA form, the CDR3 reads TGTGCCAGCAGTCCGGGGACTAGCGGGGGGGAAGAGACCCAGTACTTC. Translated, it gives CASSPGTSGGEETQYF. Together with reference TRBV28 and TRBJ2-5, the CDR3 gives the full variable domain: DVKVTQSSRYLVKRTGEKVFLECVQDMDHENMFWYRQDPGLGLRLIYFSYDVKMKEKGDIPEGYSVSREKKERFSLILESASTNQTSMYLCASSPGTSGGEETQYFGPGTRLLVL.

The CDR3 DNA reads as TGCGCCAGCAGCCAAGATGAGGATTCCACCTATGGCTACACCTTC. It is translated as CASSQDEDSTYGYTF. The rearrangement uses TRBV4-3 and TRBJ1-2; D ambiguous. Germline lookup yields CDR1 LGHNA and CDR2 YSLEER. The V end lost 0 bases, the J end lost 4 bases, and 12 bases lay between the germline ends. The CDR3 extends over 15 amino acids.

The gene calls are TRBV9 and TRBJ2-5; 8 bases fit TRBD1. V was clipped by 4 bases and J by 3 bases; unmatched bases: 5. The germline V gene encodes CDR1 SGDLS and CDR2 YYNGEE. The CDR3 runs to 14 residues. The CDR3 bases are TGTGCCAGCAGCCTCGGACAGGGCGAAGAGACCCAGTACTTC. Translating it yields CASSLGQGEETQYF.